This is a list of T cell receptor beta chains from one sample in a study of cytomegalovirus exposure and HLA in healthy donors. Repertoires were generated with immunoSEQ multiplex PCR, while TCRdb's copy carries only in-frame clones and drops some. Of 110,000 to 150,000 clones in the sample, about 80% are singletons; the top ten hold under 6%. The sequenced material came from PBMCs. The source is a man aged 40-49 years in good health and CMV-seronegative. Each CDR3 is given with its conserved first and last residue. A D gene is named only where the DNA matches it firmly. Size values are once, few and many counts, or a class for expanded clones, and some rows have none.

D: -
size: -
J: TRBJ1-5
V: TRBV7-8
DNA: TGTGCCAGCAGCTTAGGGGGACTTAGCAATCAGCCCCAGCATTTT
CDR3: CASSLGGLSNQPQHF

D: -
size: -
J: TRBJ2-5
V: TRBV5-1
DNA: TGCGCCAGCACGGGGGACCAAGAGACCCAGTACTTC
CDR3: CASTGDQETQYF

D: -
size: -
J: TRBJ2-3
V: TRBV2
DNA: TGTGCCAGCAGTTTAGCGGGCACAGATACGCAGTATTTT
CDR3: CASSLAGTDTQYF

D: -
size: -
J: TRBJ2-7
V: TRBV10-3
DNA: TGTGCCATCAGTGAGTCCGGGGGCGGGAGTGAGCAGTACTTC
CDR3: CAISESGGGSEQYF

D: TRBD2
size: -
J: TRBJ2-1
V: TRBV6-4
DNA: TGTGCCAGCAGTGTAGGGACTAGCGGGTACAATGAGCAGTTCTTC
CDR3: CASSVGTSGYNEQFF

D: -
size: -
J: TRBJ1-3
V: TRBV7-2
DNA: TGTGCCAGCAGCTTAGCGAATAGTGGACAGTTGGGCACTGGAAACACCATATATTTT
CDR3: CASSLANSGQLGTGNTIYF

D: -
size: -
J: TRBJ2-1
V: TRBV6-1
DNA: TGTGCCAGCAGTGAATCGGGATTCCTGATTTGGTTCTTC
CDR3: CASSESGFLIWFF

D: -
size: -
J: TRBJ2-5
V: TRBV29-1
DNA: TGCAGCGTTGCTTTCCCGTTGCAAGAGACCCAGTACTTC
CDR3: CSVAFPLQETQYF

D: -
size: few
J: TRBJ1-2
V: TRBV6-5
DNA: TGTGCCAGCCGGATGGGGACTTACTATGGCTACACCTTC
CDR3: CASRMGTYYGYTF

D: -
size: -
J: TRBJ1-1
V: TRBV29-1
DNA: TGCAGCGTTGAAGAGGACAGAAAGAACACTGAAGCTTTCTTT
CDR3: CSVEEDRKNTEAFF

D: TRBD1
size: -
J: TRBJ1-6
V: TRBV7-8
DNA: TGTGCCAGCAGAAAACGACAGGGGGATTCAAATTCACCCCTCCACTTT
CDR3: CASRKRQGDSNSPLHF

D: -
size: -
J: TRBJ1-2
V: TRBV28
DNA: TGTGCCTGGGGGGAGGGGAGAATCTATGGCTACACCTTC
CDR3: CAWGEGRIYGYTF

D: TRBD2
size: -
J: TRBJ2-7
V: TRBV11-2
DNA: TGTGCCAGCAGCCCGCGGACTAGCGGGGACTACGAGCAGTACTTC
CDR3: CASSPRTSGDYEQYF

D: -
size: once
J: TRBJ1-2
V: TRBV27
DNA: TGTGCCAGCAGTTTATCGGGGCGGGGGGCGTACGGCTACACCTTC
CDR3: CASSLSGRGAYGYTF

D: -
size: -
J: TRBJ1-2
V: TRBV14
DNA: TGTGCCAGCAGCCAATCTACAGGGCTGGGTGGCTACACCTTC
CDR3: CASSQSTGLGGYTF

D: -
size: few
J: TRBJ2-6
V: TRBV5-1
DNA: TGCGCCAGCAGCTTGGTAGGGCAGGGAATTGGTGGGGCCAACGTCCTGACTTTC
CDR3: CASSLVGQGIGGANVLTF

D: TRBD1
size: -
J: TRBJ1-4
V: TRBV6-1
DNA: TGTGCCAGCAGTGGGGCCGGGACAGGGGATGAAAAACTGTTTTTT
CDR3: CASSGAGTGDEKLFF

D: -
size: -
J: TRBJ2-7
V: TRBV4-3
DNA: TGCGCCAGCAGCCAAGATCGGGAAGGAGTTGATTACGAGCAGTACTTC
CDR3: CASSQDREGVDYEQYF

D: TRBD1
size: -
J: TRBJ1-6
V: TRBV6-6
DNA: TGTGCCAGCAGCCTGACAGGGCACCTCTATAATTCACCCCTCCACTTT
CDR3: CASSLTGHLYNSPLHF

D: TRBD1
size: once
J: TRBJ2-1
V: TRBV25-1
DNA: TGTGCCAGCAGTGAATGGACAGGGGCGTCCTACAATGAGCAGTTCTTC
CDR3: CASSEWTGASYNEQFF

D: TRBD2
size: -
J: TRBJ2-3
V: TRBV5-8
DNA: TGTGCCAGCAGCCCGGGACTAGCGGGGTTCACAGATACGCAGTATTTT
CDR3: CASSPGLAGFTDTQYF

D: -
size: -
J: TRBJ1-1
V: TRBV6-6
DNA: TGTGCCAGCAGTTCTTCAGATTCTGGAGCTTTCTTT
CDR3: CASSSSDSGAFF

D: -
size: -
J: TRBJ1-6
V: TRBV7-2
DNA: TGTGCCAGCAGCCCACGAGGGGGGGCAGCCTCCTATAATTCACCCCTCCACTTT
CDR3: CASSPRGGAASYNSPLHF

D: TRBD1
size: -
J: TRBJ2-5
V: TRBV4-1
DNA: TGCGCCAGCAGCCCTCAGGACAGGGGCCTGGAGACCCAGTACTTC
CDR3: CASSPQDRGLETQYF

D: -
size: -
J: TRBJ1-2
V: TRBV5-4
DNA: TGTGCCAGCTCCCAGGTCGGGGGTCCGGGCTACACCTTC
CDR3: CASSQVGGPGYTF

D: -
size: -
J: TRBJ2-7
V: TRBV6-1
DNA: TGTGCCAGCAGTGAACAGGATGGGTCCTACGAGCAGTACTTC
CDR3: CASSEQDGSYEQYF

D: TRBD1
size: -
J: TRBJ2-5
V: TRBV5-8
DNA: TGTGCCAGCAGCTCCGGAGCAGGGACAGGAGAGACCCAGTACTTC
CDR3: CASSSGAGTGETQYF

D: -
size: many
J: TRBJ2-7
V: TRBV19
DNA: TGTGCCATCTACCTGCTTTTGGTTCGTATATACGAGCAGTACTTC
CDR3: CAIYLLLVRIYEQYF

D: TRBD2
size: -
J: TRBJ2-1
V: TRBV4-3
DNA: TGCGCCAGCAGCCAAGATCTAGGGACTAGCGGCTACAATGAGCAGTTCTTC
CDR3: CASSQDLGTSGYNEQFF

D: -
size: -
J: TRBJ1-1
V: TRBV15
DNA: TGTGCCACCCCAACGGTGAACACTGAAGCTTTCTTT
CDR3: CATPTVNTEAFF

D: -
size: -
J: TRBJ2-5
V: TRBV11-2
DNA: TGTGCCAGCAGCTTATCGGTGTACCAAGAGACCCAGTACTTC
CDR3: CASSLSVYQETQYF

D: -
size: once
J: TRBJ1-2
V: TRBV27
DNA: TGTGCCAGCAGTTTATCGGAGGGTTTCGGGGGCTACACCTTC
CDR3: CASSLSEGFGGYTF

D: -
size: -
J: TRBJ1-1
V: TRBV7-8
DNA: TGTGCCAGCAGCTTGGAGGGAGTACGGAACACTGAAGCTTTCTTT
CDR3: CASSLEGVRNTEAFF

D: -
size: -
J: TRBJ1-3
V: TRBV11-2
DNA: TGTGCCAGCAGCATACTTGACTCACCCGGAAACACCATATATTTT
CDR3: CASSILDSPGNTIYF

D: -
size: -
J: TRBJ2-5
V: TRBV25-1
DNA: TGTGCCAGCAGTGTCAAAGAGACCCAGTACTTC
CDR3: CASSVKETQYF

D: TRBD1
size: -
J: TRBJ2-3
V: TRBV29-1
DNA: TGCAGCGTGGACAGGGGTGATACGCAGTATTTT
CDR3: CSVDRGDTQYF

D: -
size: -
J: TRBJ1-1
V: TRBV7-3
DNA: TGTGTCGCGGGGAGACACCTCACTGAAGCTTTCTTT
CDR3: CVAGRHLTEAFF

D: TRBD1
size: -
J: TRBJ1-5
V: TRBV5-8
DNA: TGTGCCAGCAGCTGGACAGGGAGGTATCAGCCCCAGCATTTT
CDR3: CASSWTGRYQPQHF

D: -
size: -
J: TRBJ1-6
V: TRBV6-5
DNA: TGTGCCAGCAGTTACTCGGCAGGAGGGTATAATTCACCCCTCCACTTT
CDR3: CASSYSAGGYNSPLHF

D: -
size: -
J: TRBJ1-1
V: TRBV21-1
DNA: TGTGCCAGCAGCAAAAGGGACAGGGTAAGGAATCCTGAAGCTTTCTTT
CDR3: CASSKRDRVRNPEAFF

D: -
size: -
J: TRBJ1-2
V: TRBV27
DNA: TGTGCCAGCAGTTTCTTGAGCCGGGAGGACTATGGCTACACCTTC
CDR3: CASSFLSREDYGYTF

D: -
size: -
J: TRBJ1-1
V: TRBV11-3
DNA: TGTGCCAGCAGCTTAGAATCGGGGACTGAAGCTTTCTTT
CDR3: CASSLESGTEAFF

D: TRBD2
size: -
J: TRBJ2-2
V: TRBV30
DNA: TGTGCCTTAAGGCTAGCGGGGGGTGCGAACACCGGGGAGCTGTTTTTT
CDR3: CALRLAGGANTGELFF

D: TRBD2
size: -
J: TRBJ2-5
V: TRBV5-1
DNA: TGCGCCAGCAGCTACCAGGGAGGGCGAGAGACCCAGTACTTC
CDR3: CASSYQGGRETQYF

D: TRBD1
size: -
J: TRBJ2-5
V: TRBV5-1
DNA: TGCGCCAGCAGCTTGGAAAGCAGGGGGCAGGAGACCCAGTACTTC
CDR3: CASSLESRGQETQYF

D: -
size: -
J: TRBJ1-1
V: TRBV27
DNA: TGTGCCAGCAGTCGACAGGAGCTTCAATGGGCGTCGGACACTGAAGCTTTCTTT
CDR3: CASSRQELQWASDTEAFF

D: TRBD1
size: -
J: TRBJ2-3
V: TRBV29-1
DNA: TGCAGCGTTGGGTCCGTGGCAGGGGGTTCAAATACGCAGTATTTT
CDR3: CSVGSVAGGSNTQYF